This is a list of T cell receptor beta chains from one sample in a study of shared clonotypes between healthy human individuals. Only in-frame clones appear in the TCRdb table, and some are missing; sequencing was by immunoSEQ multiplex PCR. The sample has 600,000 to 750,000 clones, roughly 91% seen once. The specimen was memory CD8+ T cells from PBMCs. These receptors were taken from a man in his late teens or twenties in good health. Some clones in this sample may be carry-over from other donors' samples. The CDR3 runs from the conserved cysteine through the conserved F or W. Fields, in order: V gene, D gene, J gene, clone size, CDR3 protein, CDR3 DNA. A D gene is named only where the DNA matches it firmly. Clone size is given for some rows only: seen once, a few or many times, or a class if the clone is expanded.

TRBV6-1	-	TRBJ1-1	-	CASSEVRGPEAFF	TGTGCCAGCAGTGAGGTCCGGGGCCCTGAAGCTTTCTTT
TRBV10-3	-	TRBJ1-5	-	CAISESGGTGQPQHF	TGTGCCATCAGTGAGTCGGGGGGAACGGGTCAGCCCCAGCATTTT
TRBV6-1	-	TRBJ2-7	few	CASSGRGLVYEQYF	TGTGCCAGCAGTGGGAGGGGGCTGGTGTACGAGCAGTACTTC
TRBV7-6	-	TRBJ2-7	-	CASSLASGAYEQYF	TGTGCCAGCAGCTTAGCTAGCGGAGCCTACGAGCAGTACTTC
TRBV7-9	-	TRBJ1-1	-	CASSPRGSTEAFF	TGTGCCAGCAGCCCTCGGGGGAGCACTGAAGCTTTCTTT
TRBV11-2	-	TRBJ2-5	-	CASSGSPGQTQYF	TGTGCCAGCAGCGGGTCCCCAGGCCAGACCCAGTACTTC
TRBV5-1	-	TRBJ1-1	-	CASSFSMPVEAFF	TGCGCCAGCAGCTTCAGTATGCCGGTGGAAGCTTTCTTT
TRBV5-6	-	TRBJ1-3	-	CASSWGAGASSGNTIYF	TGTGCCAGCAGCTGGGGGGCCGGGGCTAGCTCTGGAAACACCATATATTTT
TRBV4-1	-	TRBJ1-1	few	CASSKVGGAEAFF	TGCGCCAGCAGCAAAGTAGGAGGCGCTGAAGCTTTCTTT
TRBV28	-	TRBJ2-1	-	CASSIRLSYNEQFF	TGTGCCAGCAGTATACGGTTATCCTACAATGAGCAGTTCTTC
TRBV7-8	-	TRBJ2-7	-	CASSLPRSGIGYEQYF	TGTGCCAGCAGCTTACCCCGAAGTGGGATAGGCTACGAGCAGTACTTC
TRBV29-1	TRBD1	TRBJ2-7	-	CSALGTGDSSYEQYF	TGCAGCGCCCTAGGGACAGGGGACAGCTCCTACGAGCAGTACTTC
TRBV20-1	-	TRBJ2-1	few	CSYPGYNEQFF	TGCAGTTATCCGGGGTACAATGAGCAGTTCTTC
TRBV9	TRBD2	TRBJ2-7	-	CASSPLAGGTYEQYF	TGTGCCAGCAGCCCCCTAGCGGGAGGCACCTACGAGCAGTACTTC
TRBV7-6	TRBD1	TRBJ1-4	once	CASTNQIQGEKLFF	TGTGCCAGCACCAACCAAATACAGGGGGAAAAACTGTTTTTT
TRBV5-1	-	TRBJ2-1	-	CASSFWAGYNEQFF	TGCGCCAGCAGCTTTTGGGCTGGCTACAATGAGCAGTTCTTC
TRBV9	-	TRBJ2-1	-	CASSEGGGWGNEQFF	TGTGCCAGCAGCGAGGGGGGCGGCTGGGGCAATGAGCAGTTCTTC
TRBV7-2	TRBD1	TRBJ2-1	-	CATYPGGRYNEQFF	TGTGCCACCTACCCAGGGGGCAGGTACAATGAGCAGTTCTTC
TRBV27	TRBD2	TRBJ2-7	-	CASSSPIRLAGSHEQYF	TGTGCCAGCAGTTCACCGATACGACTAGCAGGTAGCCACGAGCAGTACTTC
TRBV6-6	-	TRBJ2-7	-	CASSHNIHEQYF	TGTGCCAGCAGTCATAATATCCACGAGCAGTACTTC
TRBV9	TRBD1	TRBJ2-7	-	CASSQWTGGSEQYF	TGTGCCAGCAGCCAGTGGACAGGAGGCTCCGAGCAGTACTTC
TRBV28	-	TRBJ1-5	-	CASSLFTMTSRANQPQHF	TGTGCCAGCAGTTTATTCACCATGACTTCCAGGGCGAATCAGCCCCAGCATTTT
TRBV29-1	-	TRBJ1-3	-	CSVERAERGNTIYF	TGCAGCGTTGAAAGGGCCGAGCGTGGAAACACCATATATTTT
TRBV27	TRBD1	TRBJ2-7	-	CASSLAAGGYYEQYF	TGTGCCAGCAGTTTGGCGGCAGGGGGATACTACGAGCAGTACTTC
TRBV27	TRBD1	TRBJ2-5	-	CASSGTGQGAVETQYF	TGTGCCAGCAGTGGAACCGGACAGGGGGCTGTGGAGACCCAGTACTTC
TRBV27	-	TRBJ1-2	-	CASSTSRRPYGYTF	TGTGCCAGCAGTACTTCCAGGCGCCCCTATGGCTACACCTTC
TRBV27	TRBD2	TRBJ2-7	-	CASSLGVVAGPYEQYF	TGTGCCAGCAGTTTAGGTGTCGTAGCGGGTCCCTACGAGCAGTACTTC
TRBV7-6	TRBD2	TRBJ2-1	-	CASSSTSAPYNEQFF	TGTGCCAGCAGCTCAACTAGCGCCCCATACAATGAGCAGTTCTTC
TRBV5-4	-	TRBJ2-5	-	CASSSGPGSGAPQETQYF	TGTGCCAGCAGCTCGGGTCCGGGTAGCGGAGCCCCCCAAGAGACCCAGTACTTC
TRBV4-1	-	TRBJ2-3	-	CASSQVASSTDTQYF	TGCGCCAGCAGCCAAGTAGCGTCTAGCACAGATACGCAGTATTTT
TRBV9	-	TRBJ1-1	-	CASSVEAVTEAFF	TGTGCCAGCAGCGTAGAGGCCGTAACTGAAGCTTTCTTT
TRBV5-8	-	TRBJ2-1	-	CASSWARELHYNEQFF	TGTGCCAGCAGCTGGGCCCGGGAGCTACACTACAATGAGCAGTTCTTC
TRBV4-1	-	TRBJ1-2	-	CASSPGWVDDGYTF	TGCGCCAGCAGCCCCGGCTGGGTGGACGATGGCTACACCTTC
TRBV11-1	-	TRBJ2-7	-	CASSRLPGRLYRSSYEQYF	TGTGCCAGCAGCCGCCTACCGGGGAGACTGTATAGGAGCTCCTACGAGCAGTACTTC
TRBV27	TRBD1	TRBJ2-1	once	CASSITGGNEQFF	TGTGCCAGCAGTATTACAGGGGGAAATGAGCAGTTCTTC